This T cell receptor (beta chain) was obtained from a study of cytomegalovirus exposure and HLA in healthy donors. V dropped 4 bases and J dropped 6 bases, with 16 bases sitting between them. CDR1 and CDR2 (germline): KGHSH, LQKENI. CDR3 length: 14 amino acids. With 60 Vbeta and 13 Jbeta primers, the PCR was carried out. The repertoire was sequenced with immunoSEQ multiplex PCR; TCRdb's copy has only in-frame clones and lacks some. The repertoire holds 200,000 or so clones, approximately 88% seen once, with about 2.4% in the top ten. Material: PBMCs. The sequence was obtained from a woman between 50 and 59 years old in good health and CMV-seropositive. The chain combines TRBV18 with TRBJ2-7; D might be TRBD1 (6 bases). The CDR3 DNA reads as TGTGCCAGCTCACTGAACACAGGGTACCGCGAGCAGTACTTC. This translates into CASSLNTGYREQYF.